The source of this T cell receptor (beta chain) is a study of blood T cell repertoires in COVID-19. About the study: Acute-phase and convalescent COVID-19 samples originated in the United States, Italy and Spain. PBMCs, B-cell-depleted T cells, or T cells were the source of the cDNA or gDNA that made up the material.

While infection was still active, Seattle patients were enrolled and then followed longitudinally. Original handling: Amplified reference gene primers provided the basis for estimating nucleated cell counts. The repertoire was sequenced with immunoSEQ multiplex PCR; TCRdb's copy has only in-frame clones and lacks some. V and J calls and clone size are given by that table; D and trimming were obtained from the DNA. The table lists about 150,000 clones, 70% to 85% of them singletons. The J segment lost 4 bases and the V segment lost 3 bases, leaving 6 bases of the junction unmatched. Germline V lookup: CDR1 MDHEN, CDR2 SYDVKM. The CDR3 length is 17 residues.

Sample: peripheral blood. V is TRBV28 and J is TRBJ2-5; 15 nucleotides match TRBD2. The TCR sequence derives from a man between 60 and 70 years old with COVID-19, enrolled during active disease. The CDR3 spells CASSFPGGLAGGETQYF. As DNA, the CDR3 is TGTGCCAGCAGTTTCCCTGGGGGACTAGCGGGGGGAGAGACCCAGTACTTC.